The rows below give T cell receptor beta chains drawn from one sample of a study of T cells in Graves' hyperthyroidism and ophthalmopathy. TCRdb recomputed calls from the multiplex PCR reads with MiXCR, one row per CDR3 protein. The data hold some 400,000 distinct CDR3 sequences, with over 15% observed a single time. Sequenced: blood. These receptors all come from a woman under 30 with Graves' hyperthyroidism. Each CDR3 is given with its conserved first and last residue. D genes are given only for firm matches. Size tells how often a clone was seen (once, few, many) or the class of an expanded clone, and some rows leave it out.

D gene,J gene,clone size,V gene,CDR3 protein,CDR3 DNA
TRBD1,TRBJ1-1,once,TRBV20-1,CSARKGAGGPEAFF,TGCAGTGCTAGAAAGGGGGCAGGGGGGCCTGAAGCTTTCTTT
NA,TRBJ2-7,many,TRBV27,CASSPSGVYYEQYF,TGTGCCAGCAGCCCGTCCGGAGTATACTACGAGCAGTACTTC
TRBD1,TRBJ1-1,many,TRBV18,CASSPLQGEAFF,TGTGCCAGCTCACCCTTACAGGGGGAAGCTTTCTTT
NA,TRBJ2-2,NA,TRBV12-3/TRBV12-4,CASRPTRSAGELFF,TGTGCCAGCAGACCGACAAGGAGCGCCGGGGAGCTGTTTTTT
NA,TRBJ1-3,many,TRBV4-1,CASSQVLRFWGNTIYF,TGCGCCAGCAGCCAAGTACTCCGGTTTTGGGGAAACACCATATATTTT
TRBD1,TRBJ2-7,NA,TRBV19,CASSRGQGAKHEQYF,TGTGCCAGTAGTCGCGGACAGGGGGCGAAACACGAGCAGTACTTC
TRBD2,TRBJ2-7,NA,TRBV6-1,CASREREGGSYEQYF,TGTGCCAGCAGGGAACGGGAGGGCGGATCCTACGAGCAGTACTTC
NA,TRBJ1-5,NA,TRBV6-1,CASSEIPGRTNQPQHF,TGTGCCAGCAGTGAAATTCCGGGACGGACAAATCAGCCCCAGCATTTT
NA,TRBJ1-1,NA,TRBV5-1,CASRLVAGRNTEAFF,TGCGCCAGCAGATTGGTGGCAGGGAGGAACACTGAAGCTTTCTTT
TRBD1,TRBJ1-1,few,TRBV19,CASRLSGTGKTEAFF,TGTGCCAGTAGACTCTCCGGGACAGGGAAGACTGAAGCTTTCTTT
TRBD1,TRBJ2-7,many,TRBV12-3/TRBV12-4,CASSLLRDREEQYF,TGTGCCAGCAGTTTATTACGCGACAGGGAGGAGCAGTACTTC
TRBD2,TRBJ2-5,many,TRBV5-1,CASSLNPSGQETQYF,TGCGCCAGCAGCTTGAATCCTAGCGGACAAGAGACCCAGTACTTC
NA,TRBJ1-1,many,TRBV4-1,CASSHSPNREAFF,TGCGCCAGCAGCCACTCTCCCAACAGGGAAGCTTTCTTT
TRBD1,TRBJ1-1,many,TRBV6-5,CASSYRQGRTEAFF,TGTGCCAGCAGTTATCGACAGGGCCGCACTGAAGCTTTCTTT
TRBD1,TRBJ1-3,many,TRBV20-1,CSAGKPGQRNTIYF,TGCAGTGCCGGAAAGCCGGGACAGCGAAACACCATATATTTT
NA,TRBJ1-6,NA,TRBV12-3/TRBV12-4,CASSPGLGGSPLHF,TGTGCCAGCAGCCCCGGGTTGGGGGGTTCACCCCTCCACTTT
NA,TRBJ1-1,many,TRBV12-3/TRBV12-4,CASSHTPNTEAFF,TGTGCCAGCAGTCATACACCGAACACTGAAGCTTTCTTT
NA,TRBJ1-2,NA,TRBV20-1,CSASRTGGYTF,TGCAGTGCTTCTAGGACTGGCGGCTACACCTTC
NA,TRBJ2-4,many,TRBV12-3/TRBV12-4,CASSLKGNDIQYF,TGTGCCAGCAGTTTAAAGGGGAATGACATTCAGTACTTC